This section outlines one T cell receptor (beta chain) sequence together with its context. This sample was included in a study of OX40 agonist ivuxolimab in advanced cancers. Trimming cost V 2 bases and J 5 bases; bases outside gene matches: 8. The germline gives CDR1 MNHEY, CDR2 SVGAGI. The CDR3 is made up of 15 amino acids. TCRdb's copy holds only in-frame clones and misses some; the assay was immunoSEQ multiplex PCR. The data contain about 68,000 clones, under 90% of them singletons. The receptor's source is an adult with an advanced solid tumor such as melanoma, head and neck, liver or kidney cancer. The material sequenced was CD4+ or CD8+ T cells sorted from blood, taken in a trial of the OX40 agonist ivuxolimab. The chain joins TRBV6-5 to TRBJ2-7, with TRBD1 matching over 8 bases. Written as DNA, the CDR3 is TGTGCCAGCAGTTACAGAGGGACAGGAACGAACGAGCAGTACTTC. Translated: CASSYRGTGTNEQYF.